A selection of T cell receptor beta chains follows, all from one sample in a study of blood T cell repertoires in COVID-19. Profiled with immunoSEQ multiplex PCR; TCRdb holds only in-frame clones, not every one. The table has over 300,000 clones, roughly 89% seen once; the top ten hold 6.5%. Sequenced input: peripheral blood. Receptors originate from a man in his late teens or twenties with active or convalescent COVID-19. The CDR3 runs from the conserved cysteine through the conserved F or W. Each record gives: clone size, D gene, V gene, J gene, CDR3 protein, CDR3 DNA. A D gene is named only where the DNA matches it firmly. Clone size is given for some rows only: seen once, a few or many times, or a class if the clone is expanded.

>many|-|TRBV3-1/TRBV3-2|TRBJ1-3
CASSPTVTSSGNTIYF
TGTGCCAGCAGCCCAACAGTCACCAGCTCTGGAAACACCATATATTTT
>-|-|TRBV7-9|TRBJ1-6
CASSQGGPLHF
TGTGCCAGCAGCCAAGGCGGACCCCTCCACTTT
>-|TRBD1|TRBV7-3|TRBJ2-1
CASSPQGSEQFF
TGTGCCAGCAGCCCACAGGGGAGTGAGCAGTTCTTC
>-|TRBD2|TRBV7-2|TRBJ2-1
CASSLGGGVNYNEQFF
TGTGCCAGCAGCTTAGGGGGGGGAGTTAACTACAATGAGCAGTTCTTC
>-|-|TRBV2|TRBJ1-1
CASSEALPGREAFF
TGTGCCAGCAGTGAAGCGCTTCCAGGGCGTGAAGCTTTCTTT
>-|TRBD1|TRBV2|TRBJ1-2
CASSEGQGARANYGYTF
TGTGCCAGCAGTGAGGGACAGGGGGCGCGGGCTAACTATGGCTACACCTTC
>-|-|TRBV29-1|TRBJ1-2
CSVEVPLRGGYTF
TGCAGCGTTGAAGTACCTCTGCGGGGTGGCTACACCTTC
>-|-|TRBV27|TRBJ2-1
CASSASLPPGFF
TGTGCCAGCAGTGCGAGTCTTCCACCAGGGTTCTTC
>-|TRBD2|TRBV5-1|TRBJ2-1
CASSIGSALAGYNEQFF
TGCGCCAGCAGCATCGGGAGTGCCCTAGCGGGATATAATGAGCAGTTCTTC
>-|TRBD1|TRBV7-3|TRBJ1-2
CASSLSRGQGYTF
TGTGCCAGCAGCTTGAGCAGGGGGCAAGGCTACACCTTC
>-|TRBD1|TRBV19|TRBJ2-7
CASSIGQGVLYEQYF
TGTGCCAGTAGTATAGGGCAGGGGGTACTCTACGAGCAGTACTTC
>-|-|TRBV18|TRBJ1-3
CASSSLRQAGNTIYF
TGTGCCAGCTCATCGCTCCGACAGGCCGGAAACACCATATATTTT
>-|TRBD2|TRBV5-8|TRBJ2-7
CASSWGLAYEQYF
TGTGCCAGCAGCTGGGGACTAGCATACGAGCAGTACTTC
>once|-|TRBV7-9|TRBJ2-5
CASSWIADWETQYF
TGTGCCAGCAGCTGGATAGCGGACTGGGAGACCCAGTACTTC
>once|-|TRBV6-6|TRBJ2-7
CASSSRGYEQYF
TGTGCCAGCAGTAGCAGAGGTTACGAGCAGTACTTC
>-|TRBD2|TRBV18|TRBJ2-1
CASSPLAGGEQFF
TGTGCCAGCTCACCCCTAGCGGGAGGAGAGCAGTTCTTC
>-|-|TRBV5-1|TRBJ2-5
CASSFDSFQETQYF
TGCGCCAGCAGCTTCGACAGTTTCCAAGAGACCCAGTACTTC
>-|-|TRBV7-3|TRBJ2-4
CASSLLSVTKDKNIQYF
TGTGCCAGCAGCTTATTGTCTGTGACTAAGGATAAAAACATTCAGTACTTC
>once|-|TRBV7-2|TRBJ1-2
CASSLVGAVGYTF
TGTGCCAGCAGCTTGGTAGGGGCGGTGGGCTACACCTTC
>once|-|TRBV4-3|TRBJ2-3
CASSQEGPGIFYF
TGCGCCAGCAGCCAAGAGGGGCCAGGAATTTTTTATTTT
>-|TRBD1|TRBV5-5|TRBJ1-4
CASSARTGGDPNEKLFF
TGTGCCAGCAGCGCCCGGACAGGGGGCGATCCTAATGAAAAACTGTTTTTT
>-|TRBD1|TRBV28|TRBJ1-2
CASSGGQGHGYTF
TGTGCCAGCAGTGGGGGACAGGGTCATGGCTACACCTTC
>-|TRBD1|TRBV7-9|TRBJ2-7
CASSLGTGDHEQYF
TGTGCCAGCAGCTTAGGCACAGGGGACCACGAGCAGTACTTC
>-|-|TRBV7-9|TRBJ1-4
CASSLPGGRGLFF
TGTGCCAGCAGTCTACCGGGCGGCCGAGGGCTGTTTTTT
>-|TRBD2|TRBV28|TRBJ2-1
CASSLGRELYNEQFF
TGTGCCAGCAGCTTGGGGCGGGAGCTTTACAATGAGCAGTTCTTC
>-|TRBD1|TRBV4-1|TRBJ1-4
CASSPGQPGTNEKLFF
TGCGCCAGCAGCCCGGGACAGCCTGGCACTAATGAAAAACTGTTTTTT
>-|TRBD2|TRBV9|TRBJ2-1
CASSQPLTGTSGYNEQFF
TGTGCCAGCAGCCAGCCGCTTACCGGGACTAGCGGATACAATGAGCAGTTCTTC
>once|-|TRBV6-5|TRBJ2-7
CASSYGRISYEQYF
TGTGCCAGCAGTTACGGCAGGATCTCCTACGAGCAGTACTTC